These 18 T cell receptor beta chains share one sample of origin, sequenced in a study of vaccination and CD4 T cells after COVID-19. Sequencing of the DNA from cultured CD4+ T cells was carried out with the Oncomine TCR Beta short-read assay. TCRdb re-derived calls from the PCR reads in MiXCR, one entry per CDR3 protein. This sample has almost 20,000 distinct CDR3 sequences, with around 45% found just once. For these receptors, no antigen is known. Treatment of the sample: roughly 11-day PBMC culture with coronavirus spike peptide pools or control peptides (ViraFEST assay). Sample: CD4+ T cells from blood, cultured in vitro, taken after SARS-CoV-2 vaccination. The receptors were sampled from a human donor who had recovered from COVID-19.

A few counts support this clonotype. The CDR3 nucleotides are TGTGCCAGCAGCCTAAGATTCTACGAGCAGTACTTC. The encoded protein is CASSLRFYEQYF. This sequence joins TRBV11-3 and TRBJ2-7, with D hard to call. The germline V gene has CDR1 SGHNT and CDR2 YENEEA. This CDR3 comprises 12 residues. V shed 5 bases and J shed 3 bases, with 8 bases lying between them.

The chain carries TRBV7-2 and TRBJ2-7; 9 bases match TRBD2. The junction had 9 bases not matched to a gene; V was cut back by 4 bases and J by 2 bases. The germline V gene has CDR1 SGHTA and CDR2 FQGNSA. CDR3 size: 16 residues. CDR3 residues: CASSWTPTSGTYEQYF. Here the CDR3 DNA reads TGTGCCAGCAGCTGGACCCCGACTAGCGGAACCTACGAGCAGTACTTC.

CDR3 region: CASSPTGTDVEPQHF. The CDR3 DNA reads as TGTGCCAGCAGTCCGACCGGGACAGATGTCGAGCCCCAGCATTTT. The V gene is TRBV6-1, the J gene TRBJ1-5, with 7 bases identical to TRBD1. The germline V gene encodes CDR1 MNHNS and CDR2 SASEGT. The CDR3 contains 15 residues. With V trimmed by 5 bases and J by 8 bases, 12 bases remained unmatched.

The rearrangement uses TRBV19 and TRBJ1-3; 10 nucleotides match TRBD1. Germline V gene lookup returns CDR1 LNHDA and CDR2 SQIVND (reference sequence). The CDR3 has 15 amino acids. Germline trimming cut 6 bases from V and 2 bases from J; bases unmatched to any gene: 4. The CDR3 here is CASRDDRGPGNTIYF. The CDR3 nucleotides read TGTGCCAGTAGGGACGACAGGGGGCCTGGAAACACCATATATTTT.

The chain carries TRBV6-1 and TRBJ2-5; D possibly matches TRBD1 or TRBD2 (6 bases each). The germline CDR1 and CDR2 sequences are MNHNS and SASEGT. There are 14 residues in the CDR3. The germline V and J ends were trimmed by 6 bases and 5 bases, with 16 bases remaining between them. The CDR3 region has the DNA TGTGCCAGCAGCCTCGGAGGGGGGAGGGAGACCCAGTACTTC. Translation gives CASSLGGGRETQYF.

The chain has TRBV2 and TRBJ1-2; 7 bases align to TRBD1. Germline V gives CDR1 SNHLY, CDR2 FYNNEI. The CDR3 contains 15 residues. With V trimmed by 6 bases and J by 3 bases, 10 bases remained unmatched. The CDR3 sequence: CASSADRVGDYGYTF. The CDR3 region has the DNA TGTGCCAGCAGCGCCGACAGGGTAGGGGACTATGGCTACACCTTC.

The gene calls are TRBV7-9 and TRBJ2-5; D unclear. The CDR3 is 12 residues long. Deletions cut 5 bases from V and 5 bases from J, with 9 bases between. The germline gives CDR1 SEHNR, CDR2 FQNEAQ (reference sequence). The CDR3 DNA is TGTGCCAGCAGCGAGCTAGGGGAGACCCAGTACTTC. It specifies CASSELGETQYF.

The chain links TRBV20-1 to TRBJ2-7, with 7 bases lining up with TRBD2. The V gene end was trimmed by 4 bases and the J gene end by 0 bases; junction bases not matched to a gene: 3. The CDR3 has 13 amino acids. Germline CDR1 and CDR2: DFQATT and SNEGSKA (reference sequence). The CDR3 is CSATRDYSYEQYF. The CDR3 DNA follows: TGCAGTGCTACCCGGGACTACTCCTACGAGCAGTACTTC.

The chain joins TRBV6-2 or TRBV6-3 to TRBJ1-2; D is undetermined. The length of the CDR3 is 14 residues. Trimming left V 5 bases short and J 5 bases short, with 15 bases between. From germline, CDR1 is MNHEY and CDR2 SVGEGT. CDR3 sequence (DNA): TGTGCCAGCAGTACCCCTCGCCGGTATTATGGCTACACCTTC. Amino acids: CASSTPRRYYGYTF.

The gene calls are TRBV2 and TRBJ2-1; 10 nucleotides agree with TRBD2. The CDR3 covers 15 residues. Looked up from germline, CDR1 is SNHLY and CDR2 is FYNNEI. With V trimmed by 6 bases and J by 4 bases, 6 bases remained unmatched. CDR3 nucleotide sequence: TGTGCCAGCAGCAGCAGACTAGCGGGTTACAATGAGCAGTTCTTC. Amino acids: CASSSRLAGYNEQFF.

This rearrangement joins TRBV12-3 or TRBV12-4 to TRBJ1-5; no firm D call. Trimming took 5 bases from V and 1 from J, leaving 9 bases between them. This CDR3 spans 14 amino acids. The CDR3 region is CASSRTGSNQPQHF. CDR3 DNA sequence: TGTGCCAGCAGTCGGACCGGGAGCAATCAGCCCCAGCATTTT.

The chain is built from TRBV20-1 and TRBJ2-3; tentative D call: TRBD2 (6 bases). This CDR3 region has 16 residues. V was shortened by 6 bases and J by 4 bases, with 23 bases between the two germline ends. Germline V gene data show CDR1 as DFQATT and CDR2 as SNEGSKA (reference sequence). For the CDR3, the DNA is TGCAGTGCCCGAACTTTTGGGGGGTTGGGATCAGATACGCAGTATTTT. Its translation: CSARTFGGLGSDTQYF.

By share of the sample, this clonotype is medium-sized. V usage is TRBV7-2 and J usage is TRBJ1-2; D is undetermined. Trimming stripped 5 bases from V and 2 bases from J, with 18 bases between. The CDR3 is 16 amino acids. CDR1 and CDR2 (germline): SGHTA, FQGNSA. DNA of the CDR3: TGTGCCAGCAGCCCATCGCGTCAGACTTCCAACTATGGCTACACCTTC. Its protein product is CASSPSRQTSNYGYTF.

The J gene is TRBJ2-1, the V gene TRBV7-8; D may correspond to TRBD1 or TRBD2 (5 bases each). Between the trimmed V and J ends, which lost 8 bases and 14 bases, there was a span of 31 bases. The germline V gene encodes CDR1 SGHVS and CDR2 FQNEAQ. This CDR3 comprises 16 residues. CDR3 sequence reads: CASVPGRTTGTDSKFF. CDR3 nucleotide sequence: TGTGCCAGCGTACCAGGCCGGACGACCGGGACGGATAGTAAGTTCTTC.

The chain is built from TRBV7-2 and TRBJ2-2; D is possibly TRBD1 (5 bases). CDR3 length: 16 residues. The germline V gene has CDR1 SGHTA and CDR2 FQGNSA. Between the trimmed V and J ends, which lost 0 bases and 1 base, there was a span of 9 bases. The CDR3 reads CASSLALGQNTGELFF. The CDR3 DNA follows: TGTGCCAGCAGCTTAGCATTAGGACAGAACACCGGGGAGCTGTTTTTT.

The rearrangement links TRBV6-2 or TRBV6-3 to TRBJ2-7; maybe TRBD1 (5 bases). The V end lost 4 bases, the J end lost 5 bases, and 9 bases lay between the germline ends. The CDR3 consists of 12 residues. Germline V gives CDR1 MNHEY, CDR2 SVGEGT. In nucleotides, the CDR3 is TGTGCCAGCAGTTCCCCCAGGGACGAGCAGTACTTC. It codes for CASSSPRDEQYF.

The rearrangement joins TRBV6-4 to TRBJ2-3; weak D call: TRBD1 (8 bases). The CDR3 covers 18 residues. Germline assignment: CDR1 MRHNA and CDR2 SNTAGT. The V end was cut by 3 bases, the J end by 2 bases, with 21 bases between. The CDR3 coding sequence is TGTGCCAGCAGTGAATGGGCGCACAGGGGGGGATTCACAGATACGCAGTATTTT. It translates to CASSEWAHRGGFTDTQYF.

The chain uses TRBV7-2 and TRBJ2-1, with D possibly being TRBD2 (6 bases). V was pared by 0 bases and J by 5 bases, with 11 bases between. The germline V gene has CDR1 SGHTA and CDR2 FQGNSA. The CDR3 spans 15 residues. The CDR3 protein is CASSLAGGPDNEQFF. The CDR3 DNA is TGTGCCAGCAGCTTAGCGGGGGGACCCGACAATGAGCAGTTCTTC. The full variable domain, completed using reference TRBV7-2 and TRBJ2-1, is GAGVSQSPSNKVTEKGKDVELRCDPISGHTALYWYRQSLGQGLEFLIYFQGNSAPDKSGLPSDRFSAERTGGSVSTLTIQRTQQEDSAVYLCASSLAGGPDNEQFFGPGTRLTVL.